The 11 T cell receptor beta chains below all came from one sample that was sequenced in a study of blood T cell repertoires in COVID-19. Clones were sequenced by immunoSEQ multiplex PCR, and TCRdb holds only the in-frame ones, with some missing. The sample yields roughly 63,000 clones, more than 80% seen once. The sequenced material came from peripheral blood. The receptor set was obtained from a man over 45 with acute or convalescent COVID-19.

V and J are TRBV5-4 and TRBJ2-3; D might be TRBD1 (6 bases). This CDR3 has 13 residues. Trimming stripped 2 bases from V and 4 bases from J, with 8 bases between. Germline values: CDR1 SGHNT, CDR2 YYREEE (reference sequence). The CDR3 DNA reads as TGTGCCAGCAGCTTCGAGGGGGCAGATACGCAGTATTTT. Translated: CASSFEGADTQYF. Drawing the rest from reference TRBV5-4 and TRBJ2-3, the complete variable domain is ETGVTQSPTHLIKTRGQQVTLRCSSQSGHNTVSWYQQALGQGPQFIFQYYREEENGRGNFPPRFSGLQFPNYSSELNVNALELDDSALYLCASSFEGADTQYFGPGTRLTVL.

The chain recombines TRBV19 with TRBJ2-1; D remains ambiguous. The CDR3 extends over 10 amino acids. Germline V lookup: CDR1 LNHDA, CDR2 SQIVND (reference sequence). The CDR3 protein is CAPQYNEQFF. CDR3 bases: TGTGCACCTCAGTACAATGAGCAGTTCTTC.

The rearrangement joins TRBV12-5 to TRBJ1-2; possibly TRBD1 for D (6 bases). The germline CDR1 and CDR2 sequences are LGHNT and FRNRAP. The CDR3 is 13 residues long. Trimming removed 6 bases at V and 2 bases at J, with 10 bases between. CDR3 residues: CASGRDTNYGYTF. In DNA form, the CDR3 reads TGTGCTAGTGGGAGGGACACAAACTATGGCTACACCTTC.

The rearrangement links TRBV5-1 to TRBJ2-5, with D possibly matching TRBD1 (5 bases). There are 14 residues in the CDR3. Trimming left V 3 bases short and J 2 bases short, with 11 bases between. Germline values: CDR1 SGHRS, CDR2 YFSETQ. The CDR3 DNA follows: TGCGCCAGCAGCTGGGCAGACAGTCAAGAGACCCAGTACTTC. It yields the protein CASSWADSQETQYF.

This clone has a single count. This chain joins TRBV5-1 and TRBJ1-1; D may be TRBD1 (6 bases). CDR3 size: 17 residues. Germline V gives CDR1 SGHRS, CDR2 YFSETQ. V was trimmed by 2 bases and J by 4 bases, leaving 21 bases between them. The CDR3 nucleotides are TGCGCCAGCAGCTTCGGGACAAGTAGTCGACCGCGCACTGAAGCTTTCTTT. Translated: CASSFGTSSRPRTEAFF.

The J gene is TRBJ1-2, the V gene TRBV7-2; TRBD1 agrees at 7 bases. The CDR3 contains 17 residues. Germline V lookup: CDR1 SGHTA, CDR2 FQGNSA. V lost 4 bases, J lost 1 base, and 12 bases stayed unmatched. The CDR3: CASSWRQGRQVNYGYTF. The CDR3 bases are TGTGCCAGCAGCTGGAGACAGGGACGGCAAGTTAACTATGGCTACACCTTC.

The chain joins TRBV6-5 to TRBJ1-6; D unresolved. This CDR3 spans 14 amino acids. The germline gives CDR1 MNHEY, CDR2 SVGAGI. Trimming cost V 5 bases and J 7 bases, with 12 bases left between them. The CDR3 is CASSLRGTNSPLHF. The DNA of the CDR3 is TGTGCCAGCAGTCTCCGCGGAACCAATTCACCCCTCCACTTT.

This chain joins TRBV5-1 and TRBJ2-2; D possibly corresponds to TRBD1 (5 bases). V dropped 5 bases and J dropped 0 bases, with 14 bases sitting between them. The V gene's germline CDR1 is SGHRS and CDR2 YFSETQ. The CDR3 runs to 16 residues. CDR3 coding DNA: TGCGCCAGCAGGTGGCAGGGCCACGCGAACACCGGGGAGCTGTTTTTT. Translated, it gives CASRWQGHANTGELFF. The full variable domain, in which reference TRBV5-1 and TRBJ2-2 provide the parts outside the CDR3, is KAGVTQTPRYLIKTRGQQVTLSCSPISGHRSVSWYQQTPGQGLQFLFEYFSETQRNKGNFPGRFSGRQFSNSRSEMNVSTLELGDSALYLCASRWQGHANTGELFFGEGSRLTVL.

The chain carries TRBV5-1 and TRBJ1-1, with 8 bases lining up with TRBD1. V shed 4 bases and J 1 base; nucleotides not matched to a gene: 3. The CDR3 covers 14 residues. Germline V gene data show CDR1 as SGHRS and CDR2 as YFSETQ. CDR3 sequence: CASSPGTGNTEAFF. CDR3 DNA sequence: TGCGCCAGCAGCCCAGGGACAGGGAACACTGAAGCTTTCTTT.

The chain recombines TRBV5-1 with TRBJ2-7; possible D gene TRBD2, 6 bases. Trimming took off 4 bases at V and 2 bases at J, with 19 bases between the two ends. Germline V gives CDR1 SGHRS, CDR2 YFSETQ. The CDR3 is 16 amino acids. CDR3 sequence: CASSPVVSGGAYEQYF. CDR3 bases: TGCGCCAGCAGCCCGGTGGTATCCGGGGGTGCCTACGAGCAGTACTTC.

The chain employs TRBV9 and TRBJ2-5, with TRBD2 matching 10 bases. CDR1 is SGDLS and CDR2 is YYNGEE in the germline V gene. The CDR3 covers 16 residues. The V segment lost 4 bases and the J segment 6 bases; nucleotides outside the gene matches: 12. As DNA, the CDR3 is TGTGCCAGCAGCTCCGAAGCGGGGGGGGTATTAAAGACCCAGTACTTC. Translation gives CASSSEAGGVLKTQYF.